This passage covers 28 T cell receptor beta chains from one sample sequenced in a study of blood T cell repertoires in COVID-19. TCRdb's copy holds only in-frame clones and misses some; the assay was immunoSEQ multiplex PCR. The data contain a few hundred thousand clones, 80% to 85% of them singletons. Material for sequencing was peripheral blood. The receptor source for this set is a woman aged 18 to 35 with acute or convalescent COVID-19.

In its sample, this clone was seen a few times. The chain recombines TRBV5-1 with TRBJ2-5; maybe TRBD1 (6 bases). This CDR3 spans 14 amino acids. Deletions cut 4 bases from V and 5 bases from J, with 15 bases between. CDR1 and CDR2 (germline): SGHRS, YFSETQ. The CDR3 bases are TGCGCCAGCAGCCCGGCCCAACAGGGTGAGACCCAGTACTTC. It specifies CASSPAQQGETQYF. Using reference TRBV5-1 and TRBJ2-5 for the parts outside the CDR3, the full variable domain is KAGVTQTPRYLIKTRGQQVTLSCSPISGHRSVSWYQQTPGQGLQFLFEYFSETQRNKGNFPGRFSGRQFSNSRSEMNVSTLELGDSALYLCASSPAQQGETQYFGPGTRLLVL.

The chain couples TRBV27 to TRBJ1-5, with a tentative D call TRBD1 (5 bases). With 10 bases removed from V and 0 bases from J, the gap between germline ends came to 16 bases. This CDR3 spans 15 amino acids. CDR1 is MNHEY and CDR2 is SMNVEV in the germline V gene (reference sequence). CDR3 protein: CATRRGFDSNQPQHF. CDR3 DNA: TGTGCCACCCGTAGGGGATTTGATAGCAATCAGCCCCAGCATTTT.

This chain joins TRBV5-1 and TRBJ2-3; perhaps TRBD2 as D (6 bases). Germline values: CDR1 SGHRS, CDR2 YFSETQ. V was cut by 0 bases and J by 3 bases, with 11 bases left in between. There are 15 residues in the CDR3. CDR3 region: CASSLGASGTDTQYF. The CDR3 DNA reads TGCGCCAGCAGCTTGGGGGCCAGCGGGACAGATACGCAGTATTTT.

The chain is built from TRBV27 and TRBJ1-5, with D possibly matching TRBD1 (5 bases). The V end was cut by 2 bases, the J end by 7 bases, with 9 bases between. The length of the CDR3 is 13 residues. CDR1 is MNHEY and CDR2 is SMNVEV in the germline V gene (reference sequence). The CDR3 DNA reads TGTGCCAGCAGTTTAGGCAGGGTCCAGCCCCAGCATTTT. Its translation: CASSLGRVQPQHF.

In DNA, the CDR3 is TGCAGCGGAGAGACAGGGATGAACACTGAAGCTTTCTTT. It translates to CSGETGMNTEAFF. The chain employs TRBV29-1 and TRBJ1-1; 7 bases map to TRBD1. The CDR3 has 13 amino acids. CDR1 and CDR2 (germline): SQVTM, ANQGSEA. V gave up 7 bases and J gave up 0 bases; unmatched junction bases: 5.

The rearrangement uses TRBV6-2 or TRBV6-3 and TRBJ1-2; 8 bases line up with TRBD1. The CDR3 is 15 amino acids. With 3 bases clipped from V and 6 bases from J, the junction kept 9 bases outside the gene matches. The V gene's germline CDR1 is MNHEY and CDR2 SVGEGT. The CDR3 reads CASSYRDRIIDGYTF. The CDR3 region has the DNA TGTGCCAGCAGTTATCGGGACAGGATTATCGATGGCTACACCTTC.

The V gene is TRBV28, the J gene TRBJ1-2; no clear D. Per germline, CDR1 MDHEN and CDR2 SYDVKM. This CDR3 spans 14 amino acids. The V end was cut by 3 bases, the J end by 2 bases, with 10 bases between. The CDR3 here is CASSFPDWNYGYTF. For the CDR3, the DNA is TGTGCCAGCAGTTTCCCGGACTGGAACTATGGCTACACCTTC.

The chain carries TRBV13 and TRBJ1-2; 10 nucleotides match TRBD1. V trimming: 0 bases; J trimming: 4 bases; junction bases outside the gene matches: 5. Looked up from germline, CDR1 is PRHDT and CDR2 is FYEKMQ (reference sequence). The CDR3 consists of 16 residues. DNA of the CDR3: TGTGCCAGCAGCTTAGGGGGACAGGGGTTTCCCTATGGCTACACCTTC. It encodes CASSLGGQGFPYGYTF.

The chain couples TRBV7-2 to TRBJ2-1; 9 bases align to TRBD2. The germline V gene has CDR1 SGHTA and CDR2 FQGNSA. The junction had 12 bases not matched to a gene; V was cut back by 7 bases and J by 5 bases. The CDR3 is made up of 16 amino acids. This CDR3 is CASKPTVSGRNNEQFF. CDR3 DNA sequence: TGTGCCAGCAAGCCGACCGTGAGCGGGAGGAACAATGAGCAGTTCTTC. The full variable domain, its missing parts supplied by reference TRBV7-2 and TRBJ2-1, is GAGVSQSPSNKVTEKGKDVELRCDPISGHTALYWYRQSLGQGLEFLIYFQGNSAPDKSGLPSDRFSAERTGGSVSTLTIQRTQQEDSAVYLCASKPTVSGRNNEQFFGPGTRLTVL.

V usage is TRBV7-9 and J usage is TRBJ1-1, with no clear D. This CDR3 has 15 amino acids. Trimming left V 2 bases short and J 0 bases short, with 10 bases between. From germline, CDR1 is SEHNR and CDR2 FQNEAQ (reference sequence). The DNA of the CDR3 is TGTGCCAGCAGCTTAAGAGACGGGATGAACACTGAAGCTTTCTTT. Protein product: CASSLRDGMNTEAFF.

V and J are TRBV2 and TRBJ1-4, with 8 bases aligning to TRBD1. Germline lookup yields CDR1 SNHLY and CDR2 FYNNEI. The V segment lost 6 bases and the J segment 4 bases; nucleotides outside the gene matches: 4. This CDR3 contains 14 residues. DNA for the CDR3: TGTGCCAGCAGACGACAGGGGATTAATGAAAAACTGTTTTTT. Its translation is CASRRQGINEKLFF.

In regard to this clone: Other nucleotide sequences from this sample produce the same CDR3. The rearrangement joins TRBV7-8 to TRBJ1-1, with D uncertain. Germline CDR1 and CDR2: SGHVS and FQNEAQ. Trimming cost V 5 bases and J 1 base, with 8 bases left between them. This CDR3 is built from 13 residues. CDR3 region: CASSLDRNTEAFF. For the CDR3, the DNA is TGTGCCAGCAGCCTAGATAGGAACACTGAAGCTTTCTTT.

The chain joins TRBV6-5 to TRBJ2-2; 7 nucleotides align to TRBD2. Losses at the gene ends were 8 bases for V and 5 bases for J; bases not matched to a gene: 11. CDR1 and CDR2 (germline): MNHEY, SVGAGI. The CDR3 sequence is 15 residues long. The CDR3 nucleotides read TGTGCCAGCCTGGGGAGGGGCGCGGAAACCGGGGAGCTGTTTTTT. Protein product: CASLGRGAETGELFF.

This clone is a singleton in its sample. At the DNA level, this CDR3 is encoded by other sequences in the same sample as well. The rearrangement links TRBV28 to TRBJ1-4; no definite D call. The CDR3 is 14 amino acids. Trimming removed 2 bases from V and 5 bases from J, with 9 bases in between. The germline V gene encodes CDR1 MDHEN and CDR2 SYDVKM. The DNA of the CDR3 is TGTGCCAGCAGTTTAGGCCAGGCAAATGAAAAACTGTTTTTT. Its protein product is CASSLGQANEKLFF.

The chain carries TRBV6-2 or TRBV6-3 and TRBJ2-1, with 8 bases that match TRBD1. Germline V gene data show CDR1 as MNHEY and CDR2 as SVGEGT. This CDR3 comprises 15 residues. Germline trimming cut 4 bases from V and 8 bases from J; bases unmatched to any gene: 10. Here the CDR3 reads CASSSRTGMWDEQFF. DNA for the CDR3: TGTGCCAGCAGTTCCAGGACAGGGATGTGGGATGAGCAGTTCTTC.

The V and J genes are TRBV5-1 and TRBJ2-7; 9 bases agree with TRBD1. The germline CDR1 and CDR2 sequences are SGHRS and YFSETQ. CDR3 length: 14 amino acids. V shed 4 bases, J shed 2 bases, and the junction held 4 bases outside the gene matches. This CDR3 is CASSPGQGPYEQYF. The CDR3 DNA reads TGCGCCAGCAGCCCGGGACAGGGCCCCTACGAGCAGTACTTC.

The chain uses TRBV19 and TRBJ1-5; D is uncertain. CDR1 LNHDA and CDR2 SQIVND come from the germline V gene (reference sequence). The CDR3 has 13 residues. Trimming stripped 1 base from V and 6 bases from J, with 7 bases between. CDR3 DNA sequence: TGTGCCAGTAGTATAGGGGAGCGTCAGCCCCAGCATTTT. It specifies CASSIGERQPQHF.

The CDR3 DNA follows: TGTGCCAGCAGCCCGCAGGGATATAGCAATCAGCCCCAGCATTTT. This gives the protein CASSPQGYSNQPQHF. The genes are TRBV7-2 and TRBJ1-5; D may be TRBD1 (5 bases). The ends were cut back, 5 bases at V and 0 bases at J, with 11 bases in the middle. This CDR3 has 15 residues. Germline CDR1 is SGHTA and CDR2 is FQGNSA.

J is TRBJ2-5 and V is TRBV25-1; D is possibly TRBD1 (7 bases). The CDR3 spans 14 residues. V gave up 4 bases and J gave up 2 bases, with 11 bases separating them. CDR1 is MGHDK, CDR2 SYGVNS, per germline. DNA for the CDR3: TGTGCCAGCAGTGCCAGGGGGAGGCAAGAGACCCAGTACTTC. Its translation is CASSARGRQETQYF. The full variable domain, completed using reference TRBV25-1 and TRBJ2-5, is EADIYQTPRYLVIGTGKKITLECSQTMGHDKMYWYQQDPGMELHLIHYSYGVNSTEKGDLSSESTVSRIRTEHFPLTLESARPSHTSQYLCASSARGRQETQYFGPGTRLLVL.

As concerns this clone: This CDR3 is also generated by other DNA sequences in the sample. The CDR3 protein is CASSIAGGSYNEQFF. The CDR3 nucleotides are TGTGCCAGTAGTATAGCGGGAGGGTCTTACAATGAGCAGTTCTTC. This rearrangement joins TRBV19 to TRBJ2-1; TRBD2 agrees at 8 bases. In germline, CDR1 is LNHDA, CDR2 SQIVND (reference sequence). The V segment lost 1 base and the J segment 4 bases; nucleotides outside the gene matches: 3. The CDR3 length is 15 residues.

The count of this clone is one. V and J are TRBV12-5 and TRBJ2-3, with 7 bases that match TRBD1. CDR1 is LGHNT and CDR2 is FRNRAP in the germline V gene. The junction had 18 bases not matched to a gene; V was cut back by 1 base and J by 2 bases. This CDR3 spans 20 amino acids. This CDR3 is CASGLEGQLQRGVDTDTQYF. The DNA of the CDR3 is TGTGCTAGTGGTTTGGAGGGACAGCTCCAGAGGGGAGTTGACACAGATACGCAGTATTTT.

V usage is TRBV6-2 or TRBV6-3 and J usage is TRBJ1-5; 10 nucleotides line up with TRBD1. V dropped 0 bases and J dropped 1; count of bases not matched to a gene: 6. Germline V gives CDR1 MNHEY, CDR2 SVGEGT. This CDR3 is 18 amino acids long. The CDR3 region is CASSYSGTGARSNQPQHF. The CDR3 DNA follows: TGTGCCAGCAGTTACTCTGGGACAGGGGCTCGGAGCAATCAGCCCCAGCATTTT.

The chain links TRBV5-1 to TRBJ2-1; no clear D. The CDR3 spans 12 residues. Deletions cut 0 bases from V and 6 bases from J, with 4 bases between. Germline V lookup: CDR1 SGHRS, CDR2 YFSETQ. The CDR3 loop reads CASSLDGNEQFF. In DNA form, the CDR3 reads TGCGCCAGCAGCTTGGACGGCAATGAGCAGTTCTTC.

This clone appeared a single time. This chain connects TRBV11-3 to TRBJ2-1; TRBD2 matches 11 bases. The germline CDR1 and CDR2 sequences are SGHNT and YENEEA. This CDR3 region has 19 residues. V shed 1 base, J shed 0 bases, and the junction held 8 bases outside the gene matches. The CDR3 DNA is TGTGCCAGCAGCTTAGTTACTAGCGGGAGACAAAGCTCCTACAATGAGCAGTTCTTC. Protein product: CASSLVTSGRQSSYNEQFF.

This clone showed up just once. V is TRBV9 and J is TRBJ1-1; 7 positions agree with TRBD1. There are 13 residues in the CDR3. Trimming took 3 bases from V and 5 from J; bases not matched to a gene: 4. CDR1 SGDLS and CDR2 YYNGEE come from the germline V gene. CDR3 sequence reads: CASSATGRTEAFF. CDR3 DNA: TGTGCCAGCAGCGCGACAGGGAGGACTGAAGCTTTCTTT.

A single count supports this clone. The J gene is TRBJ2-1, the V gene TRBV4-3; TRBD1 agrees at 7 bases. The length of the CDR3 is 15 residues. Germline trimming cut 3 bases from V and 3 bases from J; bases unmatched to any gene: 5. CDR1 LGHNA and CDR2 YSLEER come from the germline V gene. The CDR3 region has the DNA TGCGCCAGCAGCCACGACAGGGACGACTACAATGAGCAGTTCTTC. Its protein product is CASSHDRDDYNEQFF.

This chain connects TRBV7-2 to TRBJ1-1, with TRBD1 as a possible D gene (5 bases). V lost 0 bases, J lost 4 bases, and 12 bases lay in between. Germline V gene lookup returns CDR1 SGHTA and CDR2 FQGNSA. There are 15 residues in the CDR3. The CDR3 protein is CASSLAWGGVTEAFF. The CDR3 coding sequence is TGTGCCAGCAGCTTAGCCTGGGGGGGAGTCACTGAAGCTTTCTTT.

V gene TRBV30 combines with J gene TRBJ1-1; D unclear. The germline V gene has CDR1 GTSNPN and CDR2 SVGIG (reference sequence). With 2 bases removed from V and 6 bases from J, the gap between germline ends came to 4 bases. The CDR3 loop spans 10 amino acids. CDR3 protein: CAWSRAEAFF. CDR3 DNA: TGTGCCTGGAGTAGAGCTGAAGCTTTCTTT.